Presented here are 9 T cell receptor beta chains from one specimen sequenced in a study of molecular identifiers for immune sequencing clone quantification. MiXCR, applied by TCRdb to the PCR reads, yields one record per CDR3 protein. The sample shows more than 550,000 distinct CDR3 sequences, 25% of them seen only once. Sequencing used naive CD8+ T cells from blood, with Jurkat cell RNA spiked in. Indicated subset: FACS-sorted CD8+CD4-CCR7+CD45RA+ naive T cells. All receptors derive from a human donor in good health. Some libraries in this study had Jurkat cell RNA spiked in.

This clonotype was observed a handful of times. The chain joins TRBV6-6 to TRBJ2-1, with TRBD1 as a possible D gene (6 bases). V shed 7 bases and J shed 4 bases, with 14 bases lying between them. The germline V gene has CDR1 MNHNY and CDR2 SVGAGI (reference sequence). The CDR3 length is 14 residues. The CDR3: CASTITGFYNEQFF. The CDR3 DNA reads TGTGCCAGCACCATTACAGGGTTTTACAATGAGCAGTTCTTC.

CDR3 in amino acids: CASSLSGGGQSYEQYF. The CDR3 nucleotides are TGTGCCAGCTCACTATCCGGCGGGGGACAGTCCTACGAGCAGTACTTC. This chain uses TRBV18 with TRBJ2-7; D may be TRBD1 or TRBD2 (7 bases each). With 4 bases removed from V and 1 base from J, the gap between germline ends came to 17 bases. Germline loops: CDR1 KGHSH, CDR2 LQKENI. The CDR3 consists of 16 residues.

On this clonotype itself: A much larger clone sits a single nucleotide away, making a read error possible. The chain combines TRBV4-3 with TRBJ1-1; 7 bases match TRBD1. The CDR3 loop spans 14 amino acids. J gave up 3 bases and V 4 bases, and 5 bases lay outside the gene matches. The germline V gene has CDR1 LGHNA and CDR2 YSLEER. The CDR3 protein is CASSRQGRDTEAFF. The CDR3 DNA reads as TGCGCCAGCAGCCGACAGGGCCGGGACACTGAAGCTTTCTTT.

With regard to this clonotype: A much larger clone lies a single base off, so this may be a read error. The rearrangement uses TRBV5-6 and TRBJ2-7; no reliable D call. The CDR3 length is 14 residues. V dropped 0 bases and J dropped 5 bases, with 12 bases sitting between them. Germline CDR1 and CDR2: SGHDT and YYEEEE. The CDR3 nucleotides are TGTGCCAGCAGCTTGGGGCGGCTGGCCAACGAGCAGTACTTC. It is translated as CASSLGRLANEQYF.

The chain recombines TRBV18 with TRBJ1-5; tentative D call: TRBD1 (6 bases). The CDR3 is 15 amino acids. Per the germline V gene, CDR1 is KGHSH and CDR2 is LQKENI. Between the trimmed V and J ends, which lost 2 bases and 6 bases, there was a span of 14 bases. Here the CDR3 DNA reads TGTGCCAGCTCACCATTAGGGGGGGCCGGTCAGCCCCAGCATTTT. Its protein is CASSPLGGAGQPQHF.

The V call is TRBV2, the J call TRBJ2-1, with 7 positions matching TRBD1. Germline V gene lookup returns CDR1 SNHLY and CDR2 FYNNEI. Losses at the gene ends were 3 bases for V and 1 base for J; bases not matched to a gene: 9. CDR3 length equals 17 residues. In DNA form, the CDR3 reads TGTGCCAGCAGTGACCCTAAAGACAGGGCATCCTACAATGAGCAGTTCTTC. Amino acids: CASSDPKDRASYNEQFF.

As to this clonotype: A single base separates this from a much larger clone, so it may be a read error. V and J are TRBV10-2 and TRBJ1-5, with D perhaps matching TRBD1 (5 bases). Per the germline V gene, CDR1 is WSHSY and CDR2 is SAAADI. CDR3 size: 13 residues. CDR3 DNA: TGCGCCGTGGCGGGGCTGAGGAATCAGCCCCCGCATTTT. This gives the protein CAVAGLRNQPPHF.

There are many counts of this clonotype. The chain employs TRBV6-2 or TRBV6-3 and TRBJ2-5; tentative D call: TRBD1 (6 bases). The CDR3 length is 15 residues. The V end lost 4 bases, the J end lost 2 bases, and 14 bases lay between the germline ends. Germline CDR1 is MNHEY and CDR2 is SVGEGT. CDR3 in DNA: TGTGCCAGCAGTTCCCTAAGACAGGAACAAGAGACCCAGTACTTC. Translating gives CASSSLRQEQETQYF.

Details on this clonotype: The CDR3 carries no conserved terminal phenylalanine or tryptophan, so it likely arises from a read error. CDR3 region: CASTSDLMGTDTQYV. CDR3 bases: TGTGCCAGCACCTCGGACCTCATGGGCACAGATACGCAGTATGTT. V gene TRBV6-5 combines with J gene TRBJ2-3; no clear D. There are 15 residues in the CDR3. Trimming cost V 7 bases and J 1 base, with 15 bases left between them. Germline loops: CDR1 MNHEY, CDR2 SVGAGI.